This TCR beta chain is drawn from a study of control samples from healthy donors and cancer patients. TCRdb's copy holds only in-frame clones and misses some; the assay was immunoSEQ multiplex PCR. The repertoire holds some 100,000 clones, with roughly 93% as singletons. Trimming shortened V by 0 bases and J by 4 bases, and 15 bases separated the two germline ends. Germline assignment: CDR1 MNHEY and CDR2 SVGAGI. The CDR3 has 16 residues. The chain has TRBV6-5 and TRBJ1-2; the D is unclear. The specimen sequenced was blood. This receptor was identified in a man aged 18 to 29 in good health. The CDR3 DNA reads TGTGCCAGCAGTTACTCGCTACCTTCCAATAGCTATGGCTACACCTTC. Residues: CASSYSLPSNSYGYTF.